A single sample is the source of the 21 T cell receptor beta chains below, sequenced in a study of post-analysis software for immune sequencing data. Study observations and caveats: TRBV segments more frequent in patients than in controls numbered several and included TRBV5-6, TRBV5-1 and TRBV20-1.

Included in the TCR beta cDNA libraries were unique molecular identifiers. TCRdb processed the PCR reads anew with MiXCR; each CDR3 protein has one entry. The table includes about 770,000 distinct CDR3 sequences, just over 45% detected once. Antigen specificity for these receptors is unknown. Specimen: blood. All receptors derive from a girl under 18 with multiple sclerosis.

The chain combines TRBV29-1 with TRBJ2-5; no clear D. V dropped 6 bases and J dropped 11 bases, with 19 bases sitting between them. CDR3 length: 12 amino acids. Germline V gene sequence: CDR1 SQVTM, CDR2 ANQGSEA. CDR3 DNA sequence: TGCAGCGTAGTGAGGTCCTACAATGAGCAGTACTTC. This sequence encodes CSVVRSYNEQYF.

The chain has TRBV2 and TRBJ2-3; TRBD1 agrees at 7 bases. The CDR3 runs to 15 residues. V lost 5 bases and J lost 0; bases outside the gene matches: 5. The V gene's germline CDR1 is SNHLY and CDR2 FYNNEI. In DNA, the CDR3 is TGTGCCAGCAGTCAGGACAGGTCTAGCACAGATACGCAGTATTTT. Amino acids: CASSQDRSSTDTQYF.

This clonotype was seen a handful of times. The V and J genes are TRBV7-9 and TRBJ2-5; 8 bases are shared with TRBD2. With the DNA end fitting TRBJ2-7 better, the J assignment may be wrong. This CDR3 is built from 15 residues. Germline CDR1 and CDR2: SEHNR and FQNEAQ (reference sequence). CDR3 sequence (DNA): TGTGCCAGCAGCGGAAGCGGGAGTGGGATCTACGAGCAGTACTTC. It encodes CASSGSGSGIYEQYF.

The chain has TRBV20-1 and TRBJ1-2; no clear D gene. The V gene's germline CDR1 is DFQATT and CDR2 SNEGSKA (reference sequence). CDR3 size: 17 residues. Trimming shortened V by 0 bases and J by 4 bases, and 21 bases separated the two germline ends. CDR3 coding DNA: TGCAGTGCTAGAGAACTGGGCATGGCGGGTAGCGGCTATGGCTACACCTTC. Translating it yields CSARELGMAGSGYGYTF.

The genes are TRBV30 and TRBJ2-3, with D uncertain. The length of the CDR3 is 13 residues. V lost 4 bases to trimming and J lost 1 base, with 9 bases between them. The V gene's germline CDR1 is GTSNPN and CDR2 SVGIG (reference sequence). Written as DNA, the CDR3 is TGTGCCTGGAATGCCGTAGGCACAGATACGCAGTATTTT. The encoded protein is CAWNAVGTDTQYF.

The table lists this clonotype with a few counts. The J gene is TRBJ2-5, the V gene TRBV12-3 or TRBV12-4; maybe TRBD1 (5 bases). The germline V and J ends were trimmed by 3 bases and 9 bases, with 17 bases remaining between them. The CDR3 is made up of 14 amino acids. The DNA of the CDR3 is TGTGCCAGCAGTTTTGGGCAGGGTTCAAGGTCCCAGTACTTC. Its translation is CASSFGQGSRSQYF.

This clonotype was counted only a few times. V usage is TRBV15 and J usage is TRBJ2-7; no clear D. V lost 5 bases to trimming and J lost 3 bases, with 8 bases between them. This CDR3 spans 12 amino acids. In germline, CDR1 is LNHNV, CDR2 YYDKDF (reference sequence). The CDR3 region is CATSLDRYEQYF. CDR3 coding DNA: TGTGCCACCAGCTTGGACCGCTACGAGCAGTACTTC.

This clonotype was found a few times. V usage is TRBV7-8 and J usage is TRBJ1-1; D remains ambiguous. V gave up 1 base and J gave up 6 bases, with 15 bases separating them. CDR1 and CDR2 from the germline V gene are SGHVS and FQNEAQ. The CDR3 consists of 15 residues. The CDR3: CASSLGGDRGPEAFF. The CDR3 DNA is TGTGCCAGCAGCTTAGGGGGTGACCGTGGACCTGAAGCTTTCTTT.

CDR3 loop: CASSSYMSGRADDEQFF. CDR3 nucleotide sequence: TGTGCCAGCAGCTCCTATATGAGCGGGAGGGCCGACGATGAGCAGTTCTTC. V gene TRBV12-3 or TRBV12-4 combines with J gene TRBJ2-1, with 10 bases that match TRBD2. The CDR3 runs to 17 residues. V trimming: 6 bases; J trimming: 8 bases; junction bases outside the gene matches: 16.

This clonotype occurred a few times. The chain employs TRBV6-6 and TRBJ2-1; possible D gene TRBD2, 6 bases. From germline, CDR1 is MNHNY and CDR2 SVGAGI (reference sequence). The CDR3 consists of 17 residues. V dropped 0 bases and J dropped 3 bases, with 15 bases sitting between them. DNA for the CDR3: TGTGCCAGCAGTTACTCGAGTAGGCGGGGACTCTACAATGAGCAGTTCTTC. Translated, it gives CASSYSSRRGLYNEQFF.

The V call is TRBV12-3 or TRBV12-4, the J call TRBJ1-4, with D maybe TRBD1 (5 bases). This CDR3 has 15 amino acids. Trimming pared 6 bases from V and 6 bases from J, leaving 17 bases between. The CDR3 spells CASRSDRGPDEKLFF. The CDR3 bases are TGTGCCAGCAGATCCGACAGAGGTCCTGATGAAAAACTGTTTTTT.

This clonotype was seen a few times. V usage is TRBV4-2 and J usage is TRBJ2-7; the D gene is possibly TRBD1 (6 bases). The CDR3 consists of 15 residues. Trimming stripped 1 base from V and 0 bases from J, with 10 bases between. The germline V gene has CDR1 LGHNA and CDR2 YNFKEQ. The CDR3 here is CASSQVPDSSYEQYF. CDR3 in DNA: TGTGCCAGCAGCCAAGTACCGGACAGCTCCTACGAGCAGTACTTC.

The chain employs TRBV7-2 and TRBJ2-1; 9 bases line up with TRBD2. From germline, CDR1 is SGHTA and CDR2 FQGNSA. There are 16 residues in the CDR3. Trimming removed 0 bases from V and 3 bases from J; junction bases left unmatched: 3. CDR3 sequence (DNA): TGTGCCAGCAGCTTAGCATGGACTAGCGTCTACAATGAGCAGTTCTTC. Translated: CASSLAWTSVYNEQFF. Based on the CDR3 plus reference TRBV7-2 and TRBJ2-1, the full variable domain is GAGVSQSPSNKVTEKGKDVELRCDPISGHTALYWYRQSLGQGLEFLIYFQGNSAPDKSGLPSDRFSAERTGGSVSTLTIQRTQQEDSAVYLCASSLAWTSVYNEQFFGPGTRLTVL.

The chain couples TRBV21-1 to TRBJ2-1. TRBV21-1 is listed as a pseudogene. The CDR3 sequence is 14 residues long. The CDR3 bases are TGTGCCAGCAGCCCTGGCAGGAGCTATACTGAGCAGTTCTTC. It encodes CASSPGRSYTEQFF.

The V gene is TRBV28, the J gene TRBJ2-7; 7 nucleotides agree with TRBD2. The CDR3 has 14 amino acids. V was clipped by 3 bases and J by 7 bases; unmatched bases: 9. Per the germline V gene, CDR1 is MDHEN and CDR2 is SYDVKM. CDR3 in amino acids: CASSLSAGVGEQYF. The CDR3 nucleotides read TGTGCCAGCAGTTTGTCGGCGGGAGTGGGTGAGCAGTACTTC.

The chain recombines TRBV7-2 with TRBJ2-7, with D possibly TRBD2 on 5 matching bases. The CDR3 is 13 amino acids. Trimming left V 2 bases short and J 7 bases short, with 12 bases between. CDR1 SGHTA and CDR2 FQGNSA come from the germline V gene. In DNA, the CDR3 is TGTGCCAGCAGCTTAACTAGTACAAGTGAGCAGTACTTC. Protein: CASSLTSTSEQYF.

In its sample, this clonotype was seen a few times. The V call is TRBV12-3 or TRBV12-4, the J call TRBJ2-3; 14 nucleotides match TRBD2. The CDR3 extends over 14 amino acids. Trimming removed 5 bases from V and 10 bases from J; junction bases left unmatched: 5. In DNA form, the CDR3 reads TGTGCCAGCAGTACGGGACTAGCGGGAGTGTCGCAGTATTTT. This gives the protein CASSTGLAGVSQYF.

The chain carries TRBV7-9 and TRBJ2-7, with D perhaps being TRBD1 or TRBD2 (6 bases each). The length of the CDR3 is 14 residues. V gave up 5 bases and J gave up 5 bases, with 16 bases separating them. Per germline, CDR1 SEHNR and CDR2 FQNEAQ (reference sequence). DNA of the CDR3: TGTGCCAGCAGCCCCCGGGGGCTCCCCGACGAGCAGTACTTC. Amino acids: CASSPRGLPDEQYF.

This clonotype was observed at least ten times. This chain uses TRBV7-9 with TRBJ2-7; no clear D gene. V lost 4 bases and J lost 3, with 7 bases in between. The CDR3 totals 12 residues. CDR1 is SEHNR and CDR2 is FQNEAQ in the germline V gene (reference sequence). Here the CDR3 reads CASSSDNYEQYF. The CDR3 DNA sequence: TGTGCCAGCAGCTCCGACAACTACGAGCAGTACTTC.

The chain employs TRBV12-3 or TRBV12-4 and TRBJ1-2; no firm D call. The ends were cut back, 3 bases at V and 6 bases at J, with 17 bases in the middle. The CDR3 consists of 15 residues. CDR3 sequence: CASSFLSGSVNGYTF. The CDR3 region has the DNA TGTGCCAGCAGTTTCTTATCGGGATCGGTCAATGGCTACACCTTC.

This chain joins TRBV7-9 and TRBJ2-7; the D gene is possibly TRBD2 (5 bases). The length of the CDR3 is 15 residues. CDR1 SEHNR and CDR2 FQNEAQ come from the germline V gene (reference sequence). Between the trimmed V and J ends, which lost 5 bases and 1 base, there was a span of 15 bases. The chain's CDR3 is CASSARGESSYEQYF. The CDR3 DNA reads as TGTGCCAGCAGCGCCCGTGGGGAGAGTTCCTACGAGCAGTACTTC.